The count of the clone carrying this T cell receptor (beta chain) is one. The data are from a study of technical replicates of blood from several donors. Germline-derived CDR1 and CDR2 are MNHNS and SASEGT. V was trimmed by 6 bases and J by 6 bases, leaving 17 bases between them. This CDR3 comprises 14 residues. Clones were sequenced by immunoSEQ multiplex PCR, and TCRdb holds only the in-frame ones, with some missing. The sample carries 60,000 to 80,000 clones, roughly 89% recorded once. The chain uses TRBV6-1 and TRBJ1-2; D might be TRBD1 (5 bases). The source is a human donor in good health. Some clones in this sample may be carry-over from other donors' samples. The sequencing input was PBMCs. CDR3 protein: CASSLGGVVDGYTF. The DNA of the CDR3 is TGTGCCAGCAGCCTTGGGGGGGTCGTGGATGGCTACACCTTC.